This T cell receptor beta chain was recovered during a study of Ad26.COV2.S vaccination and SARS-CoV-2 variants. At the level of the study: As a participant in COV1001, the donor was in the Ad26.COV2.S trial arm. Ad26.COV2.S given intramuscularly, once or twice 56 days apart.

Clones were read by immunoSEQ multiplex PCR, and TCRdb kept only the in-frame ones, dropping some. The table shows 300,000 to 350,000 clones, with just over 85% occurring only once. The treatment: approximately 18 received Ad26.COV2.S at low or high dose, single or two shots; about five received placebo; per-sample allocation not given. Repertoires come from day 63 after the first vaccine or placebo injection. The source material was peripheral blood, sampled in a trial of Ad26.COV2.S vaccine versus placebo. The sequence was obtained from a person aged 18-65 years who received the Ad26.COV2.S COVID-19 vaccine or a placebo.

As DNA, the CDR3 is TGTGCCAGCAGTTTCCTGACGGGGGGCCACGAGCAGTACTTC. This sequence encodes CASSFLTGGHEQYF. The chain couples TRBV6-5 to TRBJ2-7; possibly TRBD2 for D (7 bases). Germline V lookup: CDR1 MNHEY, CDR2 SVGAGI. This CDR3 is 14 amino acids long. V shed 4 bases and J shed 5 bases, with 15 bases lying between them.